The rows below give T cell receptor beta chains drawn from one sample of a study of radiotherapy plus CTLA-4 blockade in lung cancer. TCRdb's copy holds only in-frame clones and misses some; the assay was immunoSEQ multiplex PCR. In the table there are approximately 52,000 clones, about 76% of which are singletons. Sequences were derived from peripheral blood, sampled from a patient treated with radiotherapy plus ipilimumab. The receptor source for this set is a human donor with non-small cell lung cancer whose response to radiotherapy plus ipilimumab could not be evaluated. The CDR3 runs from the conserved cysteine through the conserved F or W. Fields, in order: CDR3 DNA, CDR3 protein, D gene, clone size, J gene, V gene. A D gene is named only where the DNA matches it firmly. Where a row states a size, it is once, few, many or the class of an expanded clone; other rows omit it.

TGTGCCAGCAGCATCCTTGGGGGGGGAAGCACAGATACGCAGTATTTT CASSILGGGSTDTQYF TRBD2 few TRBJ2-3 TRBV9
TGCGCCAGCAGCCCGGGGGGCGGAGATAGCAATCAGCCCCAGCATTTT CASSPGGGDSNQPQHF - once TRBJ1-5 TRBV4-1
TGCGCCAGCAGCTCGCCGAAACAGTTCCAAGAGACCCAGTACTTC CASSSPKQFQETQYF - - TRBJ2-5 TRBV5-1
TGTGCCAGCAGCCGAGATATGAACACTGAAGCTTTCTTT CASSRDMNTEAFF - - TRBJ1-1 TRBV5-4
TGTGCCAGCTCACCTCGGACAGGACGCCCCTCTGGGGCCAACGTCCTGACTTTC CASSPRTGRPSGANVLTF TRBD1 once TRBJ2-6 TRBV18
TGTGCCAGCAGTGAAGGCGACAGGGGCAACTACGAGCAGTACTTC CASSEGDRGNYEQYF TRBD1 few TRBJ2-7 TRBV6-1
TGTGCCTGGAGTGTACGGGTAGGAGGTGGGACAGTTAGCAATCAGCCCCAGCATTTT CAWSVRVGGGTVSNQPQHF TRBD1 - TRBJ1-5 TRBV30
TGTGCCAGCAGTTACTCCGGGACAACTAATGAAAAACTGTTTTTT CASSYSGTTNEKLFF - - TRBJ1-4 TRBV6-5
TGTGCCAGCTCACCTCAGCAGGGAAGCTACGAGCAGTACTTC CASSPQQGSYEQYF - - TRBJ2-7 TRBV18
TGTGCCAGCACGGGACTAGCGGGAGGGACCTCCTACAATGAGCAGTTCTTC CASTGLAGGTSYNEQFF TRBD2 - TRBJ2-1 TRBV18
TGTGCCAGCAGCCTGTACAGAGAGAACACTGAAGCTTTCTTT CASSLYRENTEAFF - - TRBJ1-1 TRBV5-4
TGTGCCAGCAGTTTAGCGGGCTCCTACAATGAGCAGTTCTTC CASSLAGSYNEQFF - once TRBJ2-1 TRBV27
TGTGCCAGCTCACCCTCCGGGACAGGGGGCGCCTACGAGCAGTACTTC CASSPSGTGGAYEQYF TRBD1 - TRBJ2-7 TRBV18
TGTGCCAGCAGCCCCGACTCTGGCGAGCAGTACTTC CASSPDSGEQYF - - TRBJ2-7 TRBV5-5
TGTGCCAGCAGCTCCCGACAGGGGGCGACGTACGAGCAGTACTTC CASSSRQGATYEQYF TRBD1 - TRBJ2-7 TRBV7-2
TGTGCTAGCAGTCCGGGACAGGGGTCTGTCTACGAGCAGTACTTC CASSPGQGSVYEQYF TRBD1 - TRBJ2-7 TRBV7-7
TGTGCCAGCGGGCTACTCACAGGGGGTGGATCCTACGAGCAGCACTTC CASGLLTGGGSYEQHF TRBD1 - TRBJ2-7 TRBV4-2
TGTGCCAGCCTCCCGGCAGGCCCCCCTAACACTGAAGCTTTCTTT CASLPAGPPNTEAFF - - TRBJ1-1 TRBV18
TGTGCCAGCAGCTCGCCTACGGGGGGGCAGGATAATTCACCCCTCCACTTT CASSSPTGGQDNSPLHF - - TRBJ1-6 TRBV5-4
TGTGCCAGCAGCTTATTCCAGAGGGCCAAAACGGGCAATCAGCCCCAGCATTTT CASSLFQRAKTGNQPQHF - few TRBJ1-5 TRBV5-6